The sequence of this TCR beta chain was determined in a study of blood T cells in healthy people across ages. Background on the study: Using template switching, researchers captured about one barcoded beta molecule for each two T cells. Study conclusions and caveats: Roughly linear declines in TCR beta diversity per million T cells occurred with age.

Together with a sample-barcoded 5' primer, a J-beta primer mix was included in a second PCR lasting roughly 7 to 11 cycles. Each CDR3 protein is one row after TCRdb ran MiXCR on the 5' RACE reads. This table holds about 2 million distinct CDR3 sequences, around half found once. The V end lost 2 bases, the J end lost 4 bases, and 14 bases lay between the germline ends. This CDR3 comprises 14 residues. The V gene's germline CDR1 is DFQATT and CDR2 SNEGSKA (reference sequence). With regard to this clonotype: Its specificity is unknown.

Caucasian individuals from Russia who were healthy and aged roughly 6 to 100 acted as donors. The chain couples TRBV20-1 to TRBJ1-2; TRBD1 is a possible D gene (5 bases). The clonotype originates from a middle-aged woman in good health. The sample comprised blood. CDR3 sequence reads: CSARIAGRAYGYTF. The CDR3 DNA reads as TGCAGTGCTAGAATAGCAGGCAGGGCCTATGGCTACACCTTC.